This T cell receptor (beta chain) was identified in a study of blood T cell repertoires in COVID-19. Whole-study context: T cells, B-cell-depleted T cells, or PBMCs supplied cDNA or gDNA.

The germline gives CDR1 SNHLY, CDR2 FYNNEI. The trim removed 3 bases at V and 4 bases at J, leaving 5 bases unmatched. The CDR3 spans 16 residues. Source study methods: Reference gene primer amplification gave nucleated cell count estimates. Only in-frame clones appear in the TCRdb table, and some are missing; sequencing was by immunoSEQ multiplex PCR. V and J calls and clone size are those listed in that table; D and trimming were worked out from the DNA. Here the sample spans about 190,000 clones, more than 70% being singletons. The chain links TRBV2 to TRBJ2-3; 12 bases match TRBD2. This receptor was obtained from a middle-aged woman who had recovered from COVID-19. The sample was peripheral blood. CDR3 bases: TGTGCCAGCAGTGACCCTAGCGGGAGGGCCCCAGATACGCAGTATTTT. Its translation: CASSDPSGRAPDTQYF.